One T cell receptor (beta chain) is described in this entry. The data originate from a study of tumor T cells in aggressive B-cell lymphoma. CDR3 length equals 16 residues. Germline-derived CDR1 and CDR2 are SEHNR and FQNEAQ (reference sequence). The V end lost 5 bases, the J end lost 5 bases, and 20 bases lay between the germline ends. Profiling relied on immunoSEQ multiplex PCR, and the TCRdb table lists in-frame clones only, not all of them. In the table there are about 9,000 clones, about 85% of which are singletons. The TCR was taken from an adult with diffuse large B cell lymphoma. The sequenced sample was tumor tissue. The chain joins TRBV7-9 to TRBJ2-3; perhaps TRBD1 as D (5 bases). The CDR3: CASSRRRVDSRDTQYF. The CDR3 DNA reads TGTGCCAGCAGCCGCCGCAGGGTGGATTCTAGAGATACGCAGTATTTT.